The 20 T cell receptor beta chains below all came from one sample that was sequenced in a study of cytomegalovirus exposure and HLA in healthy donors. The PCR used 60 Vbeta and 13 Jbeta primers. TCRdb keeps only in-frame clones here, not all; method: immunoSEQ multiplex PCR. The sample includes some 240,000 clones, over 90% of them seen just once. The specimen sequenced was PBMCs. These receptors originate from a girl aged 2-9 years in good health and CMV-seronegative.

Only one count was recorded for this clone. This rearrangement joins TRBV27 to TRBJ1-4, with TRBD1 identical over 9 bases. CDR1 and CDR2 from the germline V gene are MNHEY and SMNVEV (reference sequence). The CDR3 loop spans 15 amino acids. J was trimmed by 5 bases and V by 5 bases; bases with no gene match: 6. CDR3 DNA: TGTGCCAGCAGTCACAGGGGGCGGGGGAATGAAAAACTGTTTTTT. This gives the protein CASSHRGRGNEKLFF.

A remark on this clone: Relative to the germline gene, one junction end is altered; a read error may explain this. This chain uses TRBV15 with TRBJ2-1; 10 nucleotides match TRBD1. This CDR3 region has 15 residues. CDR1 LNHNV and CDR2 YYDKDF come from the germline V gene (reference sequence). Written as DNA, the CDR3 is TGTGCCACCCCTGGGGGACAGGGGTCCTACAATGGGCAGTTCTTC. Translating it yields CATPGGQGSYNGQFF.

The gene calls are TRBV5-1 and TRBJ1-2, with unresolved D. Looked up from germline, CDR1 is SGHRS and CDR2 is YFSETQ. The CDR3 runs 14 residues. With 5 bases removed from V and 3 bases from J, the gap between germline ends came to 14 bases. In nucleotides, the CDR3 is TGCGCCAGCAGTAGTAGTCCGGGTGACTATGGCTACACCTTC. Translating gives CASSSSPGDYGYTF.

The rearrangement joins TRBV7-2 to TRBJ2-7; TRBD1 aligns across 7 bases. CDR3 length equals 16 residues. With V trimmed by 5 bases and J by 4 bases, 14 bases remained unmatched. Germline CDR1 SGHTA, CDR2 FQGNSA. The CDR3 is CASSIQGQVPPYEQYF. Written as DNA, the CDR3 is TGTGCCAGCAGCATCCAAGGACAGGTTCCTCCTTACGAGCAGTACTTC.

The V gene is TRBV2, the J gene TRBJ1-1; TRBD1 is a possible D gene (5 bases). The CDR3 runs 14 residues. Trimming took 2 bases from V and 0 from J, leaving 7 bases between them. Per the germline V gene, CDR1 is SNHLY and CDR2 is FYNNEI. CDR3 sequence (DNA): TGTGCCAGCAGTGAACAGGGATTGAACACTGAAGCTTTCTTT. It specifies CASSEQGLNTEAFF.

V is TRBV29-1 and J is TRBJ2-7, with 9 positions matching TRBD2. After removal of 6 bases from V and 0 bases from J, the junction contained 0 bases not matched to a gene. Germline V gene sequence: CDR1 SQVTM, CDR2 ANQGSEA. This CDR3 has 12 amino acids. CDR3 in amino acids: CSVTSGSYEQYF. The CDR3 bases are TGCAGCGTGACTAGCGGCTCCTACGAGCAGTACTTC.

The V and J genes are TRBV6-1 and TRBJ1-5; 7 bases are a match to TRBD1. This CDR3 has 15 residues. V gave up 6 bases and J gave up 3 bases; unmatched junction bases: 8. CDR1 is MNHNS and CDR2 is SASEGT in the germline V gene. The CDR3 reads CASSARGQLNQPQHF. The CDR3 region has the DNA TGTGCCAGCAGCGCCCGGGGACAGCTCAATCAGCCCCAGCATTTT.

V gene TRBV4-2 combines with J gene TRBJ2-5; perhaps TRBD2 as D (6 bases). Trimming shortened V by 1 base and J by 3 bases, and 12 bases separated the two germline ends. The CDR3 sequence is 15 residues long. Germline CDR1 reads LGHNA; CDR2 reads YNFKEQ. The CDR3 DNA reads as TGTGCCAGCAGCCAAGTACTAGCATGGAAAGAGACCCAGTACTTC. Its translation is CASSQVLAWKETQYF.

The rearrangement links TRBV6-5 to TRBJ1-2; D is perhaps TRBD1 (5 bases). V was trimmed by 2 bases and J by 4 bases, leaving 11 bases between them. Germline V CDR1 and CDR2: MNHEY, SVGAGI. The CDR3 has 14 residues. The CDR3 nucleotides are TGTGCCAGCAGTTACCGTCAGGGAATCTATGGCTACACCTTC. It yields the protein CASSYRQGIYGYTF.

The chain employs TRBV10-3 and TRBJ1-6; D not resolved. V was clipped by 2 bases and J by 13 bases, with 12 bases between them. Per the germline V gene, CDR1 is ENHRY and CDR2 is SYGVKD. CDR3 length equals 13 residues. DNA of the CDR3: TGTGCCATCAGTGAGGCGGGCCCCGAGCCCCTCCACTTT. Translating it yields CAISEAGPEPLHF.

This chain links TRBV25-1 with TRBJ2-5, with D possibly being TRBD1 (6 bases). Germline CDR1 is MGHDK and CDR2 is SYGVNS. The V gene lost 0 bases and the J gene lost 7 bases, with 9 bases spanning the gap. This CDR3 contains 13 residues. The CDR3 here is CASSEYKGVTQYF. The CDR3 DNA follows: TGTGCCAGCAGTGAATATAAGGGGGTGACCCAGTACTTC.

The chain carries TRBV30 and TRBJ2-1, with D possibly being TRBD2 (5 bases). Germline V gene lookup returns CDR1 GTSNPN and CDR2 SVGIG (reference sequence). Trimming pared 2 bases from V and 5 bases from J, leaving 13 bases between. The length of the CDR3 is 14 residues. CDR3 residues: CAWSKGAGDNEQFF. The DNA of the CDR3 is TGTGCCTGGAGTAAAGGCGCGGGTGACAATGAGCAGTTCTTC.

Concerning this clone itself: In the same sample, other DNA sequences code for this CDR3. This chain connects TRBV30 to TRBJ2-3; D gene ambiguous. V lost 2 bases, J lost 5 bases, and 8 bases lay in between. The CDR3 runs 12 residues. Germline CDR1 GTSNPN, CDR2 SVGIG (reference sequence). CDR3 residues: CAWSSRGDTQYF. In DNA form, the CDR3 reads TGTGCCTGGAGTTCACGCGGAGATACGCAGTATTTT.

This clone showed up just once. The V call is TRBV6-5, the J call TRBJ2-5, with TRBD1 as a possible D gene (5 bases). From germline, CDR1 is MNHEY and CDR2 SVGAGI. V lost 0 bases to trimming and J lost 2 bases, with 7 bases between them. The CDR3 has 14 residues. The CDR3 DNA reads as TGTGCCAGCAGTTACTCCGCAGGGCAAGAGACCCAGTACTTC. Its protein is CASSYSAGQETQYF.

This clone appeared once. V and J are TRBV7-9 and TRBJ1-2; perhaps TRBD1 as D (6 bases). Germline V gene data show CDR1 as SEHNR and CDR2 as FQNEAQ (reference sequence). Trimming left V 5 bases short and J 4 bases short, with 11 bases between. The CDR3 totals 13 residues. The chain's CDR3 is CASSAGQSYGYTF. CDR3 nucleotide sequence: TGTGCCAGCAGCGCCGGACAGAGCTATGGCTACACCTTC.

This clone appeared once. Mismatch with germline at one junction end may stem from a read error. Here the CDR3 DNA reads TGTTCCAGCAGCCGTTCTGGGGGGAAGGCTAACTATGGCTACACCTTC. It translates to CSSSRSGGKANYGYTF. The chain links TRBV7-9 to TRBJ1-2; tentative D call: TRBD1 (5 bases). Germline V lookup: CDR1 SEHNR, CDR2 FQNEAQ (reference sequence). The CDR3 extends over 16 amino acids.

This clone was seen a single time. This chain joins TRBV10-3 and TRBJ2-1; tentative D call: TRBD2 (7 bases). Germline CDR1 is ENHRY and CDR2 is SYGVKD. V was pared by 5 bases and J by 8 bases, with 16 bases between. CDR3 size: 14 residues. In nucleotides, the CDR3 is TGTGCCATCAGTTTACAGGGAGGGGGGGATGAGCAGTTCTTC. The encoded protein is CAISLQGGGDEQFF.

The chain links TRBV15 to TRBJ2-1; the D is unclear. V lost 4 bases, J lost 5 bases, and 12 bases lay in between. The CDR3 contains 14 residues. Germline lookup yields CDR1 LNHNV and CDR2 YYDKDF (reference sequence). For the CDR3, the DNA is TGTGCCACCAGCACAGGCAGCCGAAACAATGAGCAGTTCTTC. Protein: CATSTGSRNNEQFF.

The rearrangement joins TRBV13 to TRBJ2-7; tentative D call: TRBD1 (5 bases). The V end lost 4 bases, the J end lost 7 bases, and 26 bases lay between the germline ends. Germline V gives CDR1 PRHDT, CDR2 FYEKMQ (reference sequence). The CDR3 has 17 amino acids. CDR3 residues: CASSSPRADTFYVEQYF. The CDR3 coding sequence is TGTGCCAGCAGCTCCCCCAGGGCCGATACCTTCTACGTTGAGCAGTACTTC.

The rearrangement joins TRBV10-3 to TRBJ2-4, with D unclear. This CDR3 contains 13 residues. V was cut by 6 bases and J by 8 bases, with 14 bases left in between. The germline V gene has CDR1 ENHRY and CDR2 SYGVKD. Here the CDR3 reads CAISHTGGDIQYF. The CDR3 DNA reads TGTGCCATCAGCCATACGGGTGGAGACATTCAGTACTTC.